The 17 T cell receptor beta chains listed next were all sequenced from one sample in a study of T cell changes during pregnancy in multiple sclerosis. Only in-frame clones appear in the TCRdb table, and some are missing; sequencing was by immunoSEQ multiplex PCR. The table lists tens of thousands of clones, 85% to 95% of them singletons. The sequencing here drew on peripheral blood, taken before pregnancy. Receptors originate from a female donor with multiple sclerosis, enrolled in a pregnancy study.

The chain carries TRBV28 and TRBJ2-5; TRBD1 agrees at 11 bases. Trimming took 4 bases from V and 5 from J; bases not matched to a gene: 9. Germline CDR1 reads MDHEN; CDR2 reads SYDVKM. The CDR3 is 16 amino acids. CDR3 sequence reads: CASSSRTGGAWETQYF. The DNA of the CDR3 is TGTGCCAGCAGTTCTCGGACAGGGGGCGCGTGGGAGACCCAGTACTTC. Variable domain in full (rest from reference TRBV28 and TRBJ2-5): DVKVTQSSRYLVKRTGEKVFLECVQDMDHENMFWYRQDPGLGLRLIYFSYDVKMKEKGDIPEGYSVSREKKERFSLILESASTNQTSMYLCASSSRTGGAWETQYFGPGTRLLVL.

Points on this clone: This sample includes further DNA sequences coding for the same CDR3. The chain couples TRBV5-1 to TRBJ1-1; no clear D. This CDR3 is built from 13 residues. The germline V gene has CDR1 SGHRS and CDR2 YFSETQ. Deletions cut 2 bases from V and 2 bases from J, with 7 bases between. The CDR3 region is CASSFAGNTEAFF. The CDR3 nucleotides are TGCGCCAGCAGCTTTGCGGGAAACACTGAAGCTTTCTTT.

This clone was seen only once. This chain joins TRBV15 and TRBJ2-7; possible D gene TRBD2, 6 bases. V gave up 8 bases and J gave up 0 bases, with 14 bases separating them. In germline, CDR1 is LNHNV, CDR2 YYDKDF (reference sequence). CDR3 length: 14 amino acids. The CDR3 region is CATQYELASYEQYF. The CDR3 nucleotides are TGTGCCACCCAGTATGAACTAGCCTCCTACGAGCAGTACTTC.

This clone was observed a handful of times. The rearrangement joins TRBV10-3 to TRBJ1-2, with D unresolved. Trimming pared 5 bases from V and 5 bases from J, leaving 9 bases between. The CDR3 is 12 residues long. Germline lookup yields CDR1 ENHRY and CDR2 SYGVKD. CDR3 loop: CAISRDLYGYTF. CDR3 nucleotide sequence: TGTGCCATCAGTAGAGATCTTTATGGCTACACCTTC.

V is TRBV9 and J is TRBJ2-5; D is perhaps TRBD1 (6 bases). This CDR3 has 13 residues. Trimming removed 1 base at V and 5 bases at J, with 9 bases between. Germline V gene data show CDR1 as SGDLS and CDR2 as YYNGEE. The CDR3 protein is CASSVSTGETQYF. Here the CDR3 DNA reads TGTGCCAGCAGCGTATCTACAGGGGAGACCCAGTACTTC.

The chain links TRBV5-1 to TRBJ1-1; maybe TRBD1 (6 bases). Germline assignment: CDR1 SGHRS and CDR2 YFSETQ. V lost 4 bases and J 1 base, leaving 11 bases between the germline ends. The CDR3 runs to 14 residues. The CDR3 spells CASSGDTKNTEAFF. The CDR3 DNA reads TGCGCCAGCAGCGGGGACACAAAGAACACTGAAGCTTTCTTT.

This chain uses TRBV7-9 with TRBJ2-1; D might be TRBD2 (5 bases). Trimming stripped 2 bases from V and 0 bases from J, with 8 bases between. CDR3 length: 15 residues. CDR1 is SEHNR, CDR2 FQNEAQ, per germline (reference sequence). The CDR3 region has the DNA TGTGCCAGCAGCTTAAGGACTGGCTCCTACAATGAGCAGTTCTTC. Translation gives CASSLRTGSYNEQFF.

V is TRBV19 and J is TRBJ2-1; tentatively, D is TRBD2 (6 bases). Trimming shortened V by 6 bases and J by 6 bases, and 15 bases separated the two germline ends. CDR3 size: 14 residues. Germline V gene lookup returns CDR1 LNHDA and CDR2 SQIVND (reference sequence). The CDR3 is CASSTEGLSNEQFF. In DNA form, the CDR3 reads TGTGCCAGTAGCACGGAGGGGTTGAGCAATGAGCAGTTCTTC.

This clone appeared a single time. The V gene is TRBV2, the J gene TRBJ1-1; 8 bases are shared with TRBD1. The CDR3 totals 13 residues. Germline assignment: CDR1 SNHLY and CDR2 FYNNEI. V dropped 9 bases and J dropped 7; count of bases not matched to a gene: 10. The CDR3 sequence: CARDSGGEGEAFF. The CDR3 nucleotides read TGTGCCAGGGATTCAGGGGGCGAGGGTGAAGCTTTCTTT.

This sequence joins TRBV4-1 and TRBJ2-7; TRBD2 agrees at 10 bases. V was pared by 2 bases and J by 4 bases, with 8 bases of the junction left unmatched. CDR1 and CDR2 (germline): MGHRA, YSYEKL. CDR3 length equals 16 residues. The CDR3 protein is CASSQHGLAAEYEQYF. The CDR3 bases are TGCGCCAGCAGCCAACACGGACTAGCGGCCGAGTACGAGCAGTACTTC.

V and J are TRBV7-2 and TRBJ2-2; 8 bases map to TRBD2. V was clipped by 0 bases and J by 3 bases; unmatched bases: 3. This CDR3 spans 16 amino acids. Germline CDR1 SGHTA, CDR2 FQGNSA. In DNA, the CDR3 is TGTGCCAGCAGCTTAGCGGTAGCGGGGTACACCGGGGAGCTGTTTTTT. This encodes CASSLAVAGYTGELFF.

This chain connects TRBV4-1 to TRBJ2-1; D remains unclear. The CDR3 is 15 amino acids. Germline V CDR1 and CDR2: MGHRA, YSYEKL. Trimming removed 4 bases from V and 0 bases from J, with 10 bases in between. The CDR3 region is CASSPEPSSYNEQFF. The DNA of the CDR3 is TGCGCCAGCAGCCCAGAACCCAGCTCCTACAATGAGCAGTTCTTC.

This clone was counted a single time. This CDR3 reads CAWSGHLTYEQYF. CDR3 coding DNA: TGTGCCTGGAGTGGTCACCTAACCTACGAGCAGTACTTC. The rearrangement uses TRBV30 and TRBJ2-7; no definite D call. The CDR3 extends over 13 amino acids. The V gene lost 1 base and the J gene lost 2 bases, with 9 bases spanning the gap. Germline-derived CDR1 and CDR2 are GTSNPN and SVGIG (reference sequence).

The chain joins TRBV5-6 to TRBJ2-3, with D possibly matching TRBD1 (5 bases). This CDR3 is 15 amino acids long. The V gene lost 0 bases and the J gene lost 2 bases, with 10 bases spanning the gap. The V gene's germline CDR1 is SGHDT and CDR2 YYEEEE. CDR3 loop: CASSLVRDITDTQYF. Here the CDR3 DNA reads TGTGCCAGCAGCTTGGTCAGGGATATCACAGATACGCAGTATTTT.

The rearrangement joins TRBV7-2 to TRBJ2-3, with D possibly TRBD1 on 5 matching bases. CDR1 is SGHTA, CDR2 FQGNSA, per germline. CDR3 length: 12 residues. Trimming took off 1 base at V and 6 bases at J, with 5 bases between the two ends. The CDR3 region is CASSLDRDTQYF. CDR3 coding DNA: TGTGCCAGCAGCTTAGACAGGGATACGCAGTATTTT.

This rearrangement joins TRBV7-9 to TRBJ2-1; TRBD2 aligns across 10 bases. CDR1 and CDR2 from the germline V gene are SEHNR and FQNEAQ (reference sequence). The CDR3 has 14 residues. Trimming at V came to 5 bases and at J to 7 bases, leaving 5 bases not matched to a gene. For the CDR3, the DNA is TGTGCCAGCAGCAAAACTAGCGGGGTAAATGAGCAGTTCTTC. Translation gives CASSKTSGVNEQFF.

This clone is a singleton in its sample. J is TRBJ2-3 and V is TRBV29-1; 16 positions match TRBD2. From germline, CDR1 is SQVTM and CDR2 ANQGSEA. This CDR3 comprises 17 residues. V was clipped by 2 bases and J by 5 bases; unmatched bases: 7. This chain's CDR3 is CSVEPPGLAGGQDTQYF. The CDR3 coding sequence is TGCAGCGTTGAACCCCCGGGACTAGCGGGAGGGCAAGATACGCAGTATTTT.